This T cell receptor beta chain is from a study of metastatic and nonmetastatic thyroid tumors. V lost 5 bases and J lost 4, with 20 bases in between. This CDR3 region has 16 residues. The germline V gene has CDR1 SGHAT and CDR2 FQDESV (reference sequence). This clone was seen at least ten times. TCRdb re-analyzed the PCR reads using MiXCR. The sample includes about 93,000 clones, approximately 12% of them seen just once. Patients were all untreated before their thyroid surgery. Material: blood. The receptor was derived from a female donor with papillary thyroid cancer or a benign thyroid nodule (not recorded which). Some clones in this sample may be carry-over from other donors' samples. This chain links TRBV11-1 with TRBJ1-1; maybe TRBD1 (5 bases). This CDR3 is CASSPTPLSGGTEAFF. The CDR3 DNA is TGTGCCAGCAGCCCGACCCCCCTCTCTGGGGGCACTGAAGCTTTCTTT.